Below, 8 T cell receptor beta chains from the same sample are listed, as sequenced in a study of early T cells in non-severe SARS-CoV-2 infection. TCRdb redid the calling of the 5' RACE reads with MiXCR, one entry per CDR3 protein. This table holds roughly 64,000 distinct CDR3 sequences, approximately 10% found once. The material sequenced was whole blood, taken at baseline. All receptors come from an adult who was a healthcare worker with PCR-confirmed SARS-CoV-2 infection or an uninfected control (not recorded which).

This clonotype was found a few times. One end of the junction fails to match germline, which may point to a read error. V gene TRBV7-7 combines with J gene TRBJ2-7; TRBD2 is a possible D gene (5 bases). The CDR3 extends over 13 amino acids. From germline, CDR1 is SSHAT and CDR2 FNYEAQ (reference sequence). CDR3 loop: CASSLAPQAEQYF. CDR3 in DNA: TGTGCTAGCAGCTTAGCGCCGCAGGCCGAGCAGTACTTC. The variable domain in full, completed from reference TRBV7-7 and TRBJ2-7, reads GAGVSQSPRYKVTKRGQDVTLRCDPISSHATLYWYQQALGQGPEFLTYFNYEAQPDKSGLPSDRFSAERPEGSISTLTIQRTEQRDSAMYRCASSLAPQAEQYFGPGTRLTVT.

The chain couples TRBV12-3 or TRBV12-4 to TRBJ1-2, with D hard to call. CDR3 length equals 12 residues. The V gene lost 7 bases and the J gene lost 1 base, with 7 bases spanning the gap. CDR3 coding DNA: TGTGCCAGCACCGACGGTAACTATGGCTACACCTTC. This sequence encodes CASTDGNYGYTF.

This clonotype was detected many times. The chain recombines TRBV12-3 or TRBV12-4 with TRBJ1-1; TRBD1 might be the D (5 bases). This CDR3 region has 12 residues. The germline V and J ends were trimmed by 6 bases and 9 bases, with 14 bases remaining between them. CDR3 in DNA: TGTGCCAGCAGCCGTGGGGGTCCGAAAGCTTTCTTT. Its protein is CASSRGGPKAFF.

This clonotype was detected a few times. J is TRBJ1-1 and V is TRBV7-8; D not resolved. V lost 5 bases and J lost 0, with 13 bases in between. Germline V gene sequence: CDR1 SGHVS, CDR2 FQNEAQ. The CDR3 loop spans 15 amino acids. CDR3 amino acids: CASSLSVALNTEAFF. The CDR3 DNA reads TGTGCCAGCAGCCTGAGCGTTGCCCTGAACACTGAAGCTTTCTTT.

In its sample, this clonotype was seen many times. The chain recombines TRBV30 with TRBJ1-2; the match to TRBD1 covers 7 bases. The trim removed 0 bases at V and 5 bases at J, leaving 3 bases unmatched. The germline V gene has CDR1 GTSNPN and CDR2 SVGIG (reference sequence). This CDR3 spans 13 amino acids. The CDR3 DNA reads TGTGCCTGGAGTGTATGGACAGGATATGGCTACACCTTC. This translates into CAWSVWTGYGYTF.

This chain connects TRBV6-1 to TRBJ2-7; perhaps TRBD2 as D (7 bases). The V gene lost 3 bases and the J gene lost 4 bases, with 16 bases spanning the gap. This CDR3 region has 15 residues. Germline CDR1 is MNHNS and CDR2 is SASEGT. The CDR3 coding sequence is TGTGCCAGCAGTGACTTGGGGGGGGCTCCTTACGAGCAGTACTTC. As protein: CASSDLGGAPYEQYF.

V and J are TRBV10-3 and TRBJ2-1, with TRBD2 as a possible D gene (7 bases). Germline V gives CDR1 ENHRY, CDR2 SYGVKD. This CDR3 spans 14 amino acids. The V and J ends lost 8 bases and 3 bases respectively, with 14 bases between them. The CDR3 bases are TGTGCCATCGGTAGGGGGGGCCTCTACAATGAGCAGTTCTTC. Translation: CAIGRGGLYNEQFF.

This clonotype was picked up a small number of times. This rearrangement joins TRBV20-1 to TRBJ2-7; possible D gene TRBD2, 6 bases. Trimming pared 0 bases from V and 0 bases from J, leaving 9 bases between. This CDR3 spans 14 amino acids. The germline CDR1 and CDR2 sequences are DFQATT and SNEGSKA (reference sequence). As DNA, the CDR3 is TGCAGTGCTAGAGACGGCGGGGACTCCTACGAGCAGTACTTC. Encoded protein: CSARDGGDSYEQYF.